This entry concerns a single TCR beta chain. Judged by its sample share, this clone qualifies as medium-sized (0.01 to 0.1%). Its antigen is currently not known. Per-base quality was not reported, and no clone a single base away is much larger than it. Taken from cysteine to phenylalanine, the CDR3 has 14 residues. The sequence is cut down to CDR3 DNA, 42 bases in frame from base 1. Via the germline V gene, CDR1 is SGHVS and CDR2 FQNEAQ. V is reduced by 5 bases and J by 3 bases, leaving a spacing of 12 bases between them. This record comes from a study of blood T cell repertoires in COVID-19 (TCRdb year 2020). For the wider study: Samples covering the acute and convalescent phases of COVID-19 were provided by collaborators in the United States, Italy and Spain. The material from the prospective study consisted of cDNA or gDNA derived from T cells, B-cell-depleted T cells, or PBMCs. The dataset comprised deeply sampled blood TCRbeta repertoires from subjects exposed to, actively infected with, or recovered from COVID-19. A freely available public database, intended as a resource for researchers studying the immune response to SARS-CoV-2, is where the repertoires were released. The samples were drawn from two sources: the first 160 participants of the ongoing ImmuneRACE study, and 950 to 1,500 subjects contributed by 6 global collaborators. Sample metadata almost always included a de-identified subject ID, COVID-19 status, age in years and sex. Where available, HLA class I and class II types were obtained from metadata supplied by the sample provider rather than from assay-based typing. Paper-wide results and their limitations: Clinical and demographic metadata were provided uncurated, with the amount varying by source and participant.

Each collaborating institution followed its own protocols to collect whole blood in K2EDTA tubes. For TCRbeta analysis, collaborators shipped samples in one of three forms: frozen whole blood, isolated PBMCs, or DNA extracted from either of those sample types. TCRbeta CDR3 regions were amplified from genomic DNA using the immunoSEQ Assay, a bias-controlled multiplex PCR. On the authors' methods: Within the assay, amplification of reference gene primers was used to estimate how many nucleated cells each sample contained. Sequence reads were collapsed and filtered to measure the absolute abundance of every unique TCRbeta CDR3 rearrangement. For each sample, productive Simpson clonality was calculated by taking the square root of Simpson's diversity index across productive rearrangements. As stored in TCRdb, this immuneACCESS dataset retains in-frame rearrangements with V and J assigned. A fraction of the clones does not appear; measured against another copy, unresolved V genes explain less than half of the discrepancy, and the remainder lacks a known reason. V and J calls plus clone size are reproduced from that table; the DNA served to infer D and trimming. In this sample the table shows about 82,000 clones, about 80% of which occur a single time. The ten largest clonotypes hold 9.5% to 15% of the sample.

The source is a woman aged 40 to 50 with active or convalescent COVID-19. Recombination linked TRBV7-8 to TRBJ2-3; the D gene cannot be resolved reliably. The sample consisted of peripheral blood. For the CDR3, the sequence is CASSLTVRTDTQYF. In nucleotides, the sequence is TGTGCCAGCAGCCTCACCGTTCGGACAGATACGCAGTATTTT.